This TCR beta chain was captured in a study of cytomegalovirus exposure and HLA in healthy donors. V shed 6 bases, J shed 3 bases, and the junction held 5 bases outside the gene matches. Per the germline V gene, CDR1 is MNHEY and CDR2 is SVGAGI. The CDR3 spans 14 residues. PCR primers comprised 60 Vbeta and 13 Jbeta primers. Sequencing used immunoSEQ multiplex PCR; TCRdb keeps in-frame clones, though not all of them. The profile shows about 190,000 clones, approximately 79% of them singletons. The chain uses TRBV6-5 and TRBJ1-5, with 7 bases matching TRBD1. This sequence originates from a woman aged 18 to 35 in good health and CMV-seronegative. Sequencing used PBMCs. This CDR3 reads CASRTGTVNQPQHF. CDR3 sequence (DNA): TGTGCCAGCAGAACGGGGACAGTCAATCAGCCCCAGCATTTT.